These 2 T cell receptor beta chains were all obtained from the same sample, sequenced in a study of cytomegalovirus exposure and HLA in healthy donors. Vbeta (60) and Jbeta (13) primers were used in the PCR. Sequencing was performed with immunoSEQ multiplex PCR; in TCRdb, only in-frame clones are kept and a portion is missing. The table shows roughly 55,000 clones, with around 79% occurring only once. What was sequenced was PBMCs. These receptors all come from a female donor in good health and CMV-seronegative.

The J gene is TRBJ2-1, the V gene TRBV2; the D is unclear. CDR3 length: 13 residues. CDR1 and CDR2 (germline): SNHLY, FYNNEI. V was clipped by 6 bases and J by 8 bases, with 14 bases between them. In nucleotides, the CDR3 is TGTGCCAGCAGCCCCTATAGCCACGATGAGCAGTTCTTC. Translation gives CASSPYSHDEQFF.

This chain joins TRBV7-3 and TRBJ2-1; 11 bases map to TRBD1. The length of the CDR3 is 15 residues. CDR1 is SGHTA and CDR2 is FQGTGA in the germline V gene. J was trimmed by 7 bases and V by 8 bases; bases with no gene match: 10. DNA for the CDR3: TGTGCCAGCGCCCTGGGACAGGGGGACGATAATGAGCAGTTCTTC. Protein product: CASALGQGDDNEQFF.